The 16 T cell receptor beta chains below all came from one sample that was sequenced in a study of beta chain features in type 1 diabetes. The investigators reverse transcribed all of the isolated RNA, so they sequenced expressed TCRB transcripts. Only in-frame clones appear in the TCRdb table, and some are missing; sequencing was by immunoSEQ multiplex PCR. The sample holds roughly 400,000 clones, 14% seen once. The sequencing input was naive CD4+ T cells from blood. Source of these receptors: a man between 25 and 39 years old in good health.

This clone was observed a handful of times. The chain uses TRBV6-5 and TRBJ1-1, with 8 nucleotides matching TRBD1. Germline V CDR1 and CDR2: MNHEY, SVGAGI. The length of the CDR3 is 14 residues. V was pared by 5 bases and J by 5 bases, with 7 bases of the junction left unmatched. This CDR3 is CASSPTGVLTEAFF. The CDR3 region has the DNA TGTGCCAGCAGTCCGACAGGGGTACTAACTGAAGCTTTCTTT.

This clone was detected only a few times. The chain links TRBV10-3 to TRBJ2-7, with 7 nucleotides matching TRBD1. The V gene's germline CDR1 is ENHRY and CDR2 SYGVKD. The CDR3 spans 13 residues. V dropped 5 bases and J dropped 4; count of bases not matched to a gene: 5. The CDR3 loop reads CAISLGQEYEQYV. The CDR3 DNA sequence: TGTGCCATCAGTCTCGGACAGGAATACGAGCAGTACGTC.

This clone appeared a few times. This chain uses TRBV29-1 with TRBJ1-1; 8 nucleotides line up with TRBD1. With 7 bases clipped from V and 6 bases from J, the junction kept 7 bases outside the gene matches. The germline V gene has CDR1 SQVTM and CDR2 ANQGSEA. This CDR3 comprises 12 residues. The DNA of the CDR3 is TGCAGCGCCGGACAGGGTTGGGCTGAAGCTTTCTTT. As protein: CSAGQGWAEAFF.

V gene TRBV15 combines with J gene TRBJ2-5, with D perhaps TRBD1 or TRBD2 (6 bases each). The germline V gene has CDR1 LNHNV and CDR2 YYDKDF (reference sequence). The CDR3 has 15 amino acids. Trimming took off 3 bases at V and 5 bases at J, with 16 bases between the two ends. DNA for the CDR3: TGTGCCACCAGCAGTAGACGGGGGCCGTTGGAGACCCAGTACTTC. Protein sequence: CATSSRRGPLETQYF. The variable domain in full, with the rest retrieved from reference TRBV15 and TRBJ2-5, is DAMVIQNPRYQVTQFGKPVTLSCSQTLNHNVMYWYQQKSSQAPKLLFHYYDKDFNNEADTPDNFQSRRPNTSFCFLDIRSPGLGDTAMYLCATSSRRGPLETQYFGPGTRLLVL.

This sequence joins TRBV28 and TRBJ2-2; a weak D match, TRBD2 (7 bases). This CDR3 is built from 16 residues. The V end lost 6 bases, the J end lost 6 bases, and 20 bases lay between the germline ends. Looked up from germline, CDR1 is MDHEN and CDR2 is SYDVKM. Here the CDR3 reads CASSPGGASSAGELFF. CDR3 bases: TGTGCCAGCAGCCCTGGGGGGGCTAGCTCGGCCGGGGAGCTGTTTTTT.

V is TRBV5-1 and J is TRBJ2-7, with D perhaps TRBD2 (6 bases). CDR1 and CDR2 from the germline V gene are SGHRS and YFSETQ. The ends were cut back, 7 bases at V and 3 bases at J, with 20 bases in the middle. The CDR3 contains 15 residues. The CDR3 here is CASSETGLPFYEQYF. The CDR3 bases are TGCGCCAGCTCCGAAACGGGACTCCCTTTCTACGAGCAGTACTTC.

The chain recombines TRBV30 with TRBJ2-3, with D possibly TRBD2 on 5 matching bases. This CDR3 is built from 15 residues. Between the trimmed V and J ends, which lost 2 bases and 4 bases, there was a span of 16 bases. CDR1 is GTSNPN and CDR2 is SVGIG in the germline V gene (reference sequence). The CDR3 DNA follows: TGTGCCTGGAGTCGGGAAGGGTCACACGCAGATACGCAGTATTTT. It codes for CAWSREGSHADTQYF.

This clone showed up just a few times. The DNA of the CDR3 is TGTGCCATCGGGGAAGGGACAGGGCCCCAGCATTTT. It is translated as CAIGEGTGPQHF. J is TRBJ1-5 and V is TRBV10-3; 8 nucleotides align to TRBD1. Germline V CDR1 and CDR2: ENHRY, SYGVKD. The ends lost 8 bases at V and 9 bases at J; junction bases unmatched: 6. CDR3 size: 12 residues.

V usage is TRBV11-2 and J usage is TRBJ1-1; D is ambiguous. V was pared by 5 bases and J by 1 base, with 14 bases between. The CDR3 runs 15 residues. Germline CDR1 and CDR2: SGHAT and FQNNGV. CDR3 in amino acids: CASSRGHGRNTEAFF. CDR3 DNA sequence: TGTGCCAGCAGCCGAGGCCACGGAAGGAACACTGAAGCTTTCTTT.

The rearrangement joins TRBV30 to TRBJ2-7; tentatively, D is TRBD1 or TRBD2 (5 bases each). The CDR3 consists of 15 residues. Deletions cut 2 bases from V and 3 bases from J, with 17 bases between. Per germline, CDR1 GTSNPN and CDR2 SVGIG (reference sequence). The CDR3 DNA is TGTGCCTGGAGTCATTTGGGGACGGAAGACTACGAGCAGTACGTC. Its protein is CAWSHLGTEDYEQYV.

As concerns this clone: A clone one base away is much larger, so this may be a read error. Other nucleotide sequences from this sample produce the same CDR3. The chain has TRBV7-9 and TRBJ2-5; D gene unclear. Germline V gene lookup returns CDR1 SEHNR and CDR2 FQNEAQ (reference sequence). The CDR3 is 12 residues long. Trimming shortened V by 3 bases and J by 2 bases, and 4 bases separated the two germline ends. Here the CDR3 DNA reads TGTGCCAGCAGCTTGGCGCAAGAGACCCAGTACTTC. Amino acids: CASSLAQETQYF.

The CDR3 DNA follows: TGCGCCAGCAGCCAAGCTGACAGGGGGCTGGTAGAGACCCAGTACTTC. It encodes CASSQADRGLVETQYF. The chain is built from TRBV4-1 and TRBJ2-5; 10 nucleotides line up with TRBD1. There are 16 residues in the CDR3. Germline CDR1 MGHRA, CDR2 YSYEKL. Trimming took 1 base from V and 4 from J; bases not matched to a gene: 6.

With respect to this clone: At the DNA level, this CDR3 is encoded by other sequences in the same sample as well. The genes are TRBV18 and TRBJ1-1; TRBD1 is a possible D gene (5 bases). This CDR3 contains 13 residues. Trimming pared 5 bases from V and 1 base from J, leaving 8 bases between. Germline assignment: CDR1 KGHSH and CDR2 LQKENI. CDR3 DNA sequence: TGTGCCAGCTCAAGAGACAGGAACACTGAAGCTTTCTTT. It translates to CASSRDRNTEAFF.

This clone has just a few counts. This sequence joins TRBV27 and TRBJ2-3; D call uncertain. The V gene lost 2 bases and the J gene lost 5 bases, with 8 bases spanning the gap. Germline CDR1 is MNHEY and CDR2 is SMNVEV (reference sequence). The CDR3 totals 13 residues. The CDR3 protein is CASSLKEGDTQYF. The CDR3 DNA is TGTGCCAGCAGTTTAAAAGAAGGAGATACGCAGTATTTT.

This chain connects TRBV7-9 to TRBJ2-6; no clear D. Deletions cut 5 bases from V and 4 bases from J, with 9 bases between. CDR1 and CDR2 (germline): SEHNR, FQNEAQ (reference sequence). The CDR3 has 14 amino acids. The CDR3 bases are TGTGCCAGCAGCCGGAAGACCGGGGCCAACGTCCTGACTTTC. It yields the protein CASSRKTGANVLTF.

This clone was seen a few times. The genes are TRBV30 and TRBJ2-1, with 7 bases aligning to TRBD2. Losses at the gene ends were 6 bases for V and 3 bases for J; bases not matched to a gene: 11. Per the germline V gene, CDR1 is GTSNPN and CDR2 is SVGIG (reference sequence). The CDR3 is 15 residues long. CDR3 bases: TGTGCCTGTGACCTAAGCGCGGGAGTCTACAATGAGCAGTTCTTC. Translation: CACDLSAGVYNEQFF.